The clone carrying this T cell receptor beta chain has a handful of counts. Its antigen is not identified. The data were obtained in a study of CD8+ T cells in alopecia areata. The sequencing template was cDNA reverse transcribed from extracted RNA. The table came from immunoSEQ multiplex PCR; TCRdb's copy has only in-frame clones and leaves some out. The sample holds about 150,000 clones, around 87% seen once. Regarding the study as a whole: Normal scalp had lower clonality than lesional scalp, with alopecia totalis/universalis lesions showing this most strongly.

CDR3 size: 13 residues. The germline gives CDR1 SQVTM, CDR2 ANQGSEA. The V and J ends lost 0 bases and 3 bases respectively, with 9 bases between them. V gene TRBV29-1 combines with J gene TRBJ2-7; no clear D gene. The sequences come from CD8+ T cells sorted from blood, collected at week 0. The TCR sequence derives from a human donor with alopecia areata. The CDR3 coding sequence is TGCAGCGTTGAAGATCGGTCGAACTACGAGCAGTACTTC. Protein: CSVEDRSNYEQYF.